The 5 T cell receptor beta chains below were found in one sample sequenced in a study of blood T cells in healthy people across ages (dated by TCRdb to about 2015). Library generation was performed with 5' RACE. Data came from an Illumina HiSeq 2500. A second roughly 7 to 11 cycle PCR used a sample-barcoded 5' primer and a J-beta primer mix. TCRdb redid the processing of the public reads, applying fastp at Q25 and MiXCR, and retained in-frame beta chains. Rows matching on CDR3 protein sequence are summarized as one entry with the most common DNA and genes. This sample holds about 1,800,000 distinct CDR3 sequences; 28% were observed only once. The ten largest clones add up to 7.7% of the sample. The sample taken for sequencing was blood. The receptors were gathered from a woman aged 25 to 39 in good health.

The CDR3 region is CASRGDEGYTF. The CDR3 coding sequence is TGTGCCAGCAGGGGGGACGAGGGCTACACCTTC. The V call is TRBV2, the J call TRBJ1-2; perhaps TRBD1 as D (5 bases). Germline V CDR1 and CDR2: SNHLY, FYNNEI. This CDR3 is built from 11 residues. Trimming shortened V by 6 bases and J by 8 bases, and 10 bases separated the two germline ends.

This clonotype has a count of ten or more. The chain joins TRBV29-1 to TRBJ2-3; TRBD2 aligns across 14 bases. J was trimmed by 5 bases and V by 3 bases; bases with no gene match: 4. Germline-derived CDR1 and CDR2 are SQVTM and ANQGSEA. CDR3 length: 15 amino acids. CDR3 amino acids: CSVDGTSGRQDTQYF. In DNA form, the CDR3 reads TGCAGCGTTGACGGGACTAGCGGGAGACAAGATACGCAGTATTTT.

V usage is TRBV2 and J usage is TRBJ2-7; 7 bases are a match to TRBD1. Near its end, the DNA agrees better with TRBJ2-5, so the J call may be wrong. This CDR3 is 13 amino acids long. Germline assignment: CDR1 SNHLY and CDR2 FYNNEI. DNA for the CDR3: TGTGCCAGCCTAGGACAGGCCCGGGAGACCCAGTACTTC. This sequence encodes CASLGQARETQYF.

Concerning this clonotype itself: Sequence at one end of the junction differs from germline and may be a read error. The chain joins TRBV14 to TRBJ2-2, with TRBD2 identical over 8 bases. The germline gives CDR1 SGHDN, CDR2 FVKESK. The CDR3 covers 19 residues. The CDR3 protein is CASSQVLVVGGDLTGERFF. CDR3 bases: TGTGCCAGCAGCCAAGTGTTGGTCGTCGGGGGGGATCTCACCGGGGAGCGGTTTTTT.

This clonotype was picked up a small number of times. The CDR3 bases are TGCGCCAGCAGCCAAGAGAGAAGGGGCAATCAGCCCCAGCATTTT. As protein: CASSQERRGNQPQHF. This chain joins TRBV4-1 and TRBJ1-5; no definite D call. Trimming cost V 0 bases and J 2 bases, with 8 bases left between them. Per germline, CDR1 MGHRA and CDR2 YSYEKL. The CDR3 extends over 15 amino acids.